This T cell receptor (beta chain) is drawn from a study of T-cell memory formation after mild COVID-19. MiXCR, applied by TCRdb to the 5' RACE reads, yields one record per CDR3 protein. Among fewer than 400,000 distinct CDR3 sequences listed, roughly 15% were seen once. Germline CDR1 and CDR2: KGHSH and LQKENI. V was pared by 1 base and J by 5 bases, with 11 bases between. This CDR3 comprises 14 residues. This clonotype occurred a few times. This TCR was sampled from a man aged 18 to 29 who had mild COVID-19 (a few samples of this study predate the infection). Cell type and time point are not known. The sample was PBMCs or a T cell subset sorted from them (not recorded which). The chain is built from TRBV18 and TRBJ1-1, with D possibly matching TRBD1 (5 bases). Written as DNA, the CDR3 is TGTGCCAGCTCACCACGGGGGGATCGGACTGAAGCTTTCTTT. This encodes CASSPRGDRTEAFF.